A selection of T cell receptor beta chains follows, all from one sample in a study of blood T cell repertoires in COVID-19. Here immunoSEQ multiplex PCR was the method, and the copy in TCRdb shows in-frame clones only, minus some. The sample gives about 310,000 clones, 85% of which show up once; approximately 1.9% is in the top ten. The sequencing input was PBMCs or T cells enriched from blood (not recorded which). The receptors were sampled from a woman aged 25 to 45 who had been exposed to COVID-19. The CDR3 runs from the conserved cysteine through the conserved F or W. D genes are given only for firm matches. For some rows the clone size is stated as once, few or many, or as a class when expanded; others skip it.

TRBV7-7	.	.	TRBJ2-2	16	CASSLVQGSNTGELFF	TGTGCTAGCAGCTTAGTTCAGGGGTCGAACACCGGGGAGCTGTTTTTT
TRBV5-6	.	.	TRBJ2-6	15	CASSFAGSGANVLTF	TGTGCCAGCAGCTTTGCGGGCTCTGGGGCCAACGTCCTGACTTTC
TRBV7-8	.	TRBD2	TRBJ2-1	15	CASSPWGGADNEQFF	TGTGCCAGCAGCCCCTGGGGGGGAGCCGACAATGAGCAGTTCTTC
TRBV11-2	.	TRBD2	TRBJ2-5	13	CASSRGREETQYF	TGTGCCAGCAGCCGTGGGAGGGAAGAGACCCAGTACTTC
TRBV29-1	.	.	TRBJ2-7	14	CSVGGRTSSYEQYF	TGCAGCGTTGGCGGCAGAACTAGCTCCTACGAGCAGTACTTC
TRBV5-1	.	TRBD1	TRBJ2-7	13	CASSGDSSYEQYF	TGCGCCAGCTCTGGGGACAGCTCCTACGAGCAGTACTTC
TRBV11-2	.	TRBD2	TRBJ2-7	18	CASSPRQQREPFSYEQYF	TGTGCCAGCAGCCCCCGTCAACAGCGGGAGCCGTTCTCCTACGAGCAGTACTTC
TRBV28	.	TRBD1	TRBJ1-2	15	CASSGGTGDYYGYTF	TGTGCCAGCAGCGGCGGGACAGGGGATTATTATGGCTACACCTTC
TRBV27	.	TRBD2	TRBJ2-5	18	CASSHRVTSGGPVKTQYF	TGTGCCAGCAGTCATAGGGTGACTAGCGGGGGGCCCGTAAAGACCCAGTACTTC
TRBV9	.	.	TRBJ2-3	16	CASSVDGLPSTDTQYF	TGTGCCAGCAGCGTAGACGGTCTACCGAGCACAGATACGCAGTATTTT
TRBV12-3/TRBV12-4	.	.	TRBJ1-2	13	CASSYRTDYGYTF	TGTGCCAGCAGTTACCGGACAGACTATGGCTACACCTTC
TRBV28	few	.	TRBJ1-3	17	CASTKPLGGALGNTIYF	TGTGCCAGCACCAAGCCCTTAGGGGGGGCATTAGGAAACACCATATATTTT
TRBV4-3	many	TRBD1	TRBJ2-3	15	CASSQDRVGQDTQYF	TGCGCCAGCAGCCAGGACAGGGTTGGGCAAGATACGCAGTATTTT
TRBV19	.	.	TRBJ1-1	19	CASSILYMAGPLRNTEAFF	TGTGCCAGTAGTATCCTCTATATGGCAGGGCCATTGAGGAACACTGAAGCTTTCTTT
TRBV7-3	few	TRBD2	TRBJ2-7	14	CASSSSGRAYEQYF	TGTGCCAGCAGCTCCTCTGGGAGGGCCTACGAGCAGTACTTC
TRBV28	.	.	TRBJ1-6	19	CASSWGPEGLELNNSPLHF	TGTGCCAGCAGTTGGGGTCCGGAGGGGCTAGAGTTAAATAATTCACCCCTCCACTTT
TRBV7-9	.	.	TRBJ1-2	13	CASSTQGNYGYTF	TGTGCCAGCAGCACACAGGGTAACTATGGCTACACCTTC
TRBV29-1	once	.	TRBJ1-1	14	CSTRGGEMNTEAFF	TGCAGCACCCGAGGGGGGGAAATGAACACTGAAGCTTTCTTT
TRBV5-4	.	TRBD2	TRBJ2-1	16	CASSTSGGAGFDEQFF	TGTGCCAGCAGCACGAGCGGGGGGGCCGGGTTTGATGAGCAGTTCTTC
TRBV4-3	once	.	TRBJ2-7	15	CASSQGTYSPYEQYF	TGCGCCAGCAGCCAAGGGACATATTCCCCTTACGAGCAGTACTTC
TRBV30	.	.	TRBJ2-7	14	CAWSVSGGGYEQYF	TGTGCCTGGAGTGTGTCCGGGGGTGGATACGAGCAGTACTTC
TRBV7-3	.	TRBD1	TRBJ2-3	14	CASSSGQGMDTQYF	TGTGCCAGCAGCTCGGGACAGGGGATGGATACGCAGTATTTT
TRBV2	.	TRBD1	TRBJ2-7	12	CASSRDRGKQYF	TGTGCCAGCAGTCGGGACAGGGGAAAACAGTACTTC
TRBV7-9	.	.	TRBJ2-2	14	CASSSDNFAGELFF	TGTGCCAGCAGCTCTGACAATTTCGCCGGGGAGCTGTTTTTT
TRBV28	few	.	TRBJ1-4	14	CASSLGQGHEKLFF	TGTGCCAGCAGTTTGGGGCAGGGGCATGAAAAACTGTTTTTT